A single sample gave rise to the 16 T cell receptor beta chains below, sequenced in a study of T cell responses to AZD1222 COVID-19 vaccine. The method was immunoSEQ multiplex PCR; TCRdb's version includes in-frame clones alone and lacks a portion of them. The table shows about 150,000 clones, with 88% occurring only once. Sample: peripheral blood, taken on day 0 of AZD1222 vaccination. The source is an adult in good health.

This clone was detected many times. The chain has TRBV7-9 and TRBJ1-2; a weak D match, TRBD1 (6 bases). The CDR3 covers 14 residues. V was shortened by 5 bases and J by 4 bases, with 14 bases between the two germline ends. Per germline, CDR1 SEHNR and CDR2 FQNEAQ (reference sequence). CDR3 residues: CASSASGGGYGYTF. The CDR3 bases are TGTGCCAGCAGCGCTAGTGGAGGGGGCTATGGCTACACCTTC. Filled out from reference TRBV7-9 and TRBJ1-2, the complete variable domain reads DTGVSQNPRHKITKRGQNVTFRCDPISEHNRLYWYRQTLGQGPEFLTYFQNEAQLEKSRLLSDRFSAERPKGSFSTLEIQRTEQGDSAMYLCASSASGGGYGYTFGSGTRLTVV.

The V gene is TRBV7-8, the J gene TRBJ1-4, with 7 bases lining up with TRBD1. Germline V CDR1 and CDR2: SGHVS, FQNEAQ. This CDR3 region has 13 residues. Trimming at V came to 7 bases and at J to 8 bases, leaving 7 bases not matched to a gene. Written as DNA, the CDR3 is TGTGCCAGCATGAACAGGGGTGGGGAAAAACTGTTTTTT. Its protein product is CASMNRGGEKLFF.

This clone was recorded a few times. The CDR3 DNA follows: TGTGCCAGCAGCTCACAAGCGGGAGTGAACACCGGGGAGCTGTTTTTT. It translates to CASSSQAGVNTGELFF. The V call is TRBV5-4, the J call TRBJ2-2, with 8 nucleotides matching TRBD2. Germline V gene data show CDR1 as SGHNT and CDR2 as YYREEE (reference sequence). The V and J ends lost 3 bases and 1 base, in that order; junction bases with no gene match: 5. This CDR3 is 16 amino acids long.

This clone was found once. The chain uses TRBV4-1 and TRBJ2-1, with 8 bases that match TRBD2. With V trimmed by 1 base and J by 8 bases, 10 bases remained unmatched. Per the germline V gene, CDR1 is MGHRA and CDR2 is YSYEKL. CDR3 size: 16 residues. CDR3 region: CASSQALLAAGDEQFF. The DNA for the CDR3 is TGCGCCAGCAGCCAAGCTTTACTAGCGGCCGGGGATGAGCAGTTCTTC.

The chain is built from TRBV7-8 and TRBJ2-1, with 10 positions matching TRBD2. The J segment lost 5 bases and the V segment lost 5 bases, leaving 12 bases of the junction unmatched. The CDR3 is 17 amino acids. The germline gives CDR1 SGHVS, CDR2 FQNEAQ. Written as DNA, the CDR3 is TGTGCCAGCAGCACGGCAGCGGGAGGGCAAGGGGACAATGAGCAGTTCTTC. This gives the protein CASSTAAGGQGDNEQFF.

V usage is TRBV28 and J usage is TRBJ2-5, with D perhaps matching TRBD2 (6 bases). The V and J ends lost 8 bases and 5 bases respectively, with 15 bases between them. Germline loops: CDR1 MDHEN, CDR2 SYDVKM. CDR3 length equals 13 residues. CDR3 bases: TGTGCCAGCTCGGACTTAGGAGGGGAGACCCAGTACTTC. Protein sequence: CASSDLGGETQYF. Full variable domain (missing parts from reference TRBV28 and TRBJ2-5): DVKVTQSSRYLVKRTGEKVFLECVQDMDHENMFWYRQDPGLGLRLIYFSYDVKMKEKGDIPEGYSVSREKKERFSLILESASTNQTSMYLCASSDLGGETQYFGPGTRLLVL.

This clone was counted a few times. The chain carries TRBV6-5 and TRBJ2-1; TRBD1 matches 10 bases. Germline lookup yields CDR1 MNHEY and CDR2 SVGAGI. V shed 2 bases and J 9 bases; nucleotides not matched to a gene: 10. The CDR3 spans 16 residues. The CDR3 DNA reads TGTGCCAGCAGTTACCGCGGGACAGGGGTTAGACGTGAGCAGTTCTTC. It is translated as CASSYRGTGVRREQFF.

The count of this clone is one. The rearrangement uses TRBV7-2 and TRBJ1-2; 8 bases are a match to TRBD1. The CDR3 consists of 18 residues. CDR1 and CDR2 from the germline V gene are SGHTA and FQGNSA. V shed 5 bases and J 1 base; nucleotides not matched to a gene: 15. DNA for the CDR3: TGTGCCAGCAGCATCCTCGGACAGGGAGGTGGATATAACTATGGCTACACCTTC. This codes for CASSILGQGGGYNYGYTF.

The chain is built from TRBV19 and TRBJ2-7; 7 nucleotides align to TRBD1. The CDR3 is made up of 13 amino acids. V shed 1 base, J shed 5 bases, and the junction held 2 bases outside the gene matches. Per the germline V gene, CDR1 is LNHDA and CDR2 is SQIVND (reference sequence). Here the CDR3 reads CASSIGTGDEQYF. The CDR3 nucleotides are TGTGCCAGTAGTATAGGCACAGGGGACGAGCAGTACTTC.

This clone was detected only a few times. The chain links TRBV9 to TRBJ2-3, with D perhaps assigned TRBD1 or TRBD2 (5 bases each). The CDR3 has 19 amino acids. Between the trimmed V and J ends, which lost 3 bases and 2 bases, there was a span of 25 bases. Germline values: CDR1 SGDLS, CDR2 YYNGEE. The CDR3 is CASSDNRDHSVLNTDTQYF. The CDR3 nucleotides are TGTGCCAGCAGCGACAATCGGGACCATAGCGTGTTGAACACAGATACGCAGTATTTT.

CDR3 region: CAISEGQDVSPLHF. CDR3 nucleotides: TGTGCCATCAGTGAGGGGCAGGACGTCTCACCCCTCCACTTT. The rearrangement uses TRBV10-3 and TRBJ1-6; no reliable D call. In germline, CDR1 is ENHRY, CDR2 SYGVKD. The CDR3 totals 14 residues. Trimming stripped 2 bases from V and 10 bases from J, with 12 bases between.

This clone is a singleton in its sample. The rearrangement uses TRBV28 and TRBJ2-1; no definite D call. Germline values: CDR1 MDHEN, CDR2 SYDVKM. Trimming cost V 1 base and J 6 bases, with 13 bases left between them. The CDR3 runs to 15 residues. This chain's CDR3 is CASSLSRARGNEQFF. DNA of the CDR3: TGTGCCAGCAGTTTATCTCGAGCCCGAGGCAATGAGCAGTTCTTC.

The rearrangement uses TRBV19 and TRBJ2-1, with unresolved D. Germline V CDR1 and CDR2: LNHDA, SQIVND (reference sequence). The germline V and J ends were trimmed by 1 base and 3 bases, with 4 bases remaining between them. The CDR3 loop spans 13 amino acids. Here the CDR3 reads CASSIGNYNEQFF. The CDR3 DNA is TGTGCCAGTAGTATAGGCAACTACAATGAGCAGTTCTTC.

The chain joins TRBV6-5 to TRBJ2-5; D not resolved. Trimming took 7 bases from V and 1 from J, leaving 13 bases between them. This CDR3 contains 14 residues. Germline values: CDR1 MNHEY, CDR2 SVGAGI. The CDR3 reads CASTPGPLQETQYF. CDR3 DNA: TGTGCCAGCACGCCCGGGCCTCTCCAAGAGACCCAGTACTTC.

The CDR3 sequence: CASSVFPEETQYF. The CDR3 coding sequence is TGTGCCAGCAGCGTATTCCCCGAAGAGACCCAGTACTTC. The chain employs TRBV3-1 (or the pseudogene TRBV3-2) and TRBJ2-5; the D is unclear. Trimming removed 5 bases at V and 3 bases at J, with 10 bases between. This CDR3 is 13 amino acids long. From germline, CDR1 is LGHDT and CDR2 YNNKEL (reference sequence).

V and J are TRBV7-9 and TRBJ1-1; 8 nucleotides match TRBD1. CDR1 and CDR2 from the germline V gene are SEHNR and FQNEAQ (reference sequence). This CDR3 has 15 amino acids. V shed 5 bases and J 4 bases; nucleotides not matched to a gene: 9. The CDR3 sequence: CASSPTRGQGTEAFF. CDR3 bases: TGTGCCAGCAGCCCAACCAGGGGGCAGGGCACTGAAGCTTTCTTT.